These 20 T cell receptor beta chains were sequenced from one sample in a study of blood T cells in healthy people across ages. A second roughly 6 to 12 cycle PCR used barcoded and J-beta primers. MiXCR, applied by TCRdb to the 5' RACE reads, yields one record per CDR3 protein. The table shows some 1.5 million distinct CDR3 sequences, with under 30% occurring only once. Input material: blood. The receptors stem from a woman in her 30s in good health.

The rearrangement joins TRBV9 to TRBJ2-1; 10 positions match TRBD2. The CDR3 spans 18 residues. Germline assignment: CDR1 SGDLS and CDR2 YYNGEE. With 0 bases clipped from V and 2 bases from J, the junction kept 8 bases outside the gene matches. CDR3 residues: CASSVGLAGEGTYNEQFF. The CDR3 region has the DNA TGTGCCAGCAGCGTAGGGCTAGCGGGAGAGGGGACCTACAATGAGCAGTTCTTC.

This clonotype was detected ten times or more. The chain recombines TRBV28 with TRBJ2-7, with TRBD2 matching over 8 bases. V was clipped by 4 bases and J by 0 bases; unmatched bases: 2. CDR3 length: 14 residues. Germline lookup yields CDR1 MDHEN and CDR2 SYDVKM. The CDR3 DNA sequence: TGTGCCAGCAGTTCCGGGGGGGCCTCCTACGAGCAGTACTTC. The encoded protein is CASSSGGASYEQYF.

This chain connects TRBV20-1 to TRBJ1-4; no firm D call. V was trimmed by 3 bases and J by 0 bases, leaving 11 bases between them. Germline CDR1 reads DFQATT; CDR2 reads SNEGSKA (reference sequence). This CDR3 contains 15 residues. In nucleotides, the CDR3 is TGCAGTGCTAGGGCGGGTATTGCAACTAATGAAAAACTGTTTTTT. Translation: CSARAGIATNEKLFF.

Many counts were recorded for this clonotype. The chain is built from TRBV7-6 and TRBJ2-3; D uncertain. This CDR3 is 15 amino acids long. Germline CDR1 SGHVS, CDR2 FNYEAQ. Trimming removed 4 bases at V and 2 bases at J, with 13 bases between. CDR3 residues: CASSYRTDPTDTQYF. The CDR3 DNA reads as TGTGCCAGCAGCTACCGAACAGACCCCACAGATACGCAGTATTTT. Together with reference TRBV7-6 and TRBJ2-3, the CDR3 gives the full variable domain: GAGVSQSPRYKVTKRGQDVALRCDPISGHVSLYWYRQALGQGPEFLTYFNYEAQQDKSGLPNDRFSAERPEGSISTLTIQRTEQRDSAMYRCASSYRTDPTDTQYFGPGTRLTVL.

This clonotype was recorded at least ten times. The chain links TRBV12-3 or TRBV12-4 to TRBJ2-6, with D hard to call. The V gene lost 4 bases and the J gene lost 0 bases, with 7 bases spanning the gap. The CDR3 covers 15 residues. The CDR3: CASSYSVSGANVLTF. CDR3 DNA: TGTGCCAGCAGTTACTCGGTCTCTGGGGCCAACGTCCTGACTTTC.

V is TRBV5-6 and J is TRBJ1-2, with TRBD1 matching 10 bases. Germline V gene sequence: CDR1 SGHDT, CDR2 YYEEEE. The CDR3 runs to 16 residues. After removal of 0 bases from V and 6 bases from J, the junction contained 8 bases not matched to a gene. CDR3 DNA: TGTGCCAGCAGCTTGGTGGGACAGGGGTTGCTGCATGGCTACACCTTC. As protein: CASSLVGQGLLHGYTF.

About this clonotype itself: In this CDR3 the conserved last residue, phenylalanine or tryptophan, is missing, so a read error is likely. This chain connects TRBV19 to TRBJ2-5, with D unresolved. The J call is doubtful: the DNA matches TRBJ2-7 better. In germline, CDR1 is LNHDA, CDR2 SQIVND (reference sequence). There are 14 residues in the CDR3. CDR3 sequence (DNA): TGTGCCAGTAGTCCCGGGCCTACGGGTCTCGAGCAGTACTTA. It is translated as CASSPGPTGLEQYL.

This clonotype was detected ten times or more. The rearrangement joins TRBV20-1 to TRBJ1-2, with a possible D match to TRBD1 (6 bases). There are 11 residues in the CDR3. The V gene's germline CDR1 is DFQATT and CDR2 SNEGSKA (reference sequence). V was pared by 5 bases and J by 6 bases, with 10 bases between. The CDR3 sequence: CSALQGNGYTF. CDR3 DNA: TGCAGTGCTCTTCAGGGGAATGGCTACACCTTC.

There are a few counts of this clonotype. The chain combines TRBV20-1 with TRBJ2-5; D unresolved. V was clipped by 6 bases and J by 3 bases, with 11 bases between them. This CDR3 region has 12 residues. The V gene's germline CDR1 is DFQATT and CDR2 SNEGSKA (reference sequence). CDR3 nucleotide sequence: TGCAGTGCCTTATCACGAAAAGAGACCCAGTACTTC. It translates to CSALSRKETQYF.

The chain joins TRBV20-1 to TRBJ2-5, with D tentatively TRBD1 (5 bases). Germline values: CDR1 DFQATT, CDR2 SNEGSKA (reference sequence). The ends were cut back, 7 bases at V and 5 bases at J, with 17 bases in the middle. The CDR3 runs to 13 residues. CDR3 protein: CSVRSSGMETQYF. CDR3 bases: TGCAGTGTCAGGTCATCAGGGATGGAGACCCAGTACTTC.

This clonotype was recorded many times. V gene TRBV12-3 or TRBV12-4 combines with J gene TRBJ2-5; D not resolved. The CDR3 is made up of 12 amino acids. V was pared by 6 bases and J by 3 bases, with 8 bases between. This chain's CDR3 is CASSLSKETQYF. CDR3 in DNA: TGTGCCAGCAGCCTGTCCAAAGAGACCCAGTACTTC.

This clonotype was detected ten times or more. V and J are TRBV29-1 and TRBJ2-7; D tentatively reads TRBD1 or TRBD2 (6 bases each). Trimming pared 3 bases from V and 3 bases from J, leaving 15 bases between. Germline lookup yields CDR1 SQVTM and CDR2 ANQGSEA. The CDR3 totals 14 residues. The CDR3 is CSVEGRGTHYEQYF. For the CDR3, the DNA is TGCAGCGTTGAGGGTCGGGGGACACACTACGAGCAGTACTTC.

This sequence joins TRBV7-8 and TRBJ2-7; no clear D. CDR3 length: 14 amino acids. V lost 0 bases and J 4 bases, leaving 10 bases between the germline ends. Germline CDR1 reads SGHVS; CDR2 reads FQNEAQ. The CDR3 loop reads CASSLAERDYEQYF. DNA for the CDR3: TGTGCCAGCAGCTTAGCGGAGCGTGATTACGAGCAGTACTTC.

A single count supports this clonotype. The chain carries TRBV20-1 and TRBJ2-5, with D unclear. This CDR3 is built from 14 residues. Germline V lookup: CDR1 DFQATT, CDR2 SNEGSKA (reference sequence). Trimming shortened V by 1 base and J by 11 bases, and 20 bases separated the two germline ends. CDR3 in amino acids: CSARVPVNNNEQYF. The CDR3 DNA sequence: TGCAGTGCTAGAGTACCCGTAAACAACAATGAGCAGTACTTC.

The J gene is TRBJ2-1, the V gene TRBV12-3 or TRBV12-4, with 12 nucleotides matching TRBD2. Trimming at V came to 6 bases and at J to 4 bases, leaving 13 bases not matched to a gene. The CDR3 sequence is 18 residues long. The chain's CDR3 is CASSSSGRASRGYNEQFF. The CDR3 DNA reads TGTGCCAGCAGCTCTAGCGGGAGGGCCTCGAGGGGATACAATGAGCAGTTCTTC.

The rearrangement uses TRBV2 and TRBJ2-1, with 10 bases matching TRBD2. The V gene end was trimmed by 7 bases and the J gene end by 9 bases; junction bases not matched to a gene: 12. Germline V lookup: CDR1 SNHLY, CDR2 FYNNEI. The CDR3 consists of 15 residues. CDR3 in amino acids: CASTERAGGRSEQFF. The CDR3 DNA reads TGTGCCAGCACCGAACGAGCGGGGGGGCGAAGTGAGCAGTTCTTC.

This chain uses TRBV7-2 with TRBJ2-1, with 8 bases fitting TRBD2. Losses at the gene ends were 5 bases for V and 0 bases for J; bases not matched to a gene: 18. CDR1 and CDR2 (germline): SGHTA, FQGNSA. The CDR3 totals 20 residues. CDR3 residues: CASSLPGRGSGEFSYNEQFF. The CDR3 coding sequence is TGTGCCAGCAGCCTTCCCGGTCGGGGTAGCGGGGAATTCTCCTACAATGAGCAGTTCTTC.

In this sample, this clonotype turned up many times. The chain couples TRBV20-1 to TRBJ1-1; D is unresolved. The V gene lost 3 bases and the J gene lost 0 bases, with 2 bases spanning the gap. The CDR3 loop spans 11 amino acids. CDR1 and CDR2 (germline): DFQATT, SNEGSKA (reference sequence). As DNA, the CDR3 is TGCAGTGCTAGGGTGAACACTGAAGCTTTCTTT. This translates into CSARVNTEAFF.

For the CDR3, the DNA is TGTGCCAGCAGGGTAAGCGGGAATGTAGATACGCAGTATTTT. Protein sequence: CASRVSGNVDTQYF. This chain links TRBV6-6 with TRBJ2-3, with 7 bases identical to TRBD2. The CDR3 extends over 14 amino acids. Germline CDR1 is MNHNY and CDR2 is SVGAGI (reference sequence). Trimming took 6 bases from V and 5 from J; bases not matched to a gene: 8.

This clonotype was counted once. The V call is TRBV12-3 or TRBV12-4, the J call TRBJ1-5; D perhaps matches TRBD1 (5 bases). The CDR3 spans 13 residues. Trimming left V 5 bases short and J 7 bases short, with 12 bases between. Here the CDR3 reads CASSKGGDQPQHF. CDR3 DNA sequence: TGTGCCAGCAGTAAGGGTGGGGACCAGCCCCAGCATTTT.